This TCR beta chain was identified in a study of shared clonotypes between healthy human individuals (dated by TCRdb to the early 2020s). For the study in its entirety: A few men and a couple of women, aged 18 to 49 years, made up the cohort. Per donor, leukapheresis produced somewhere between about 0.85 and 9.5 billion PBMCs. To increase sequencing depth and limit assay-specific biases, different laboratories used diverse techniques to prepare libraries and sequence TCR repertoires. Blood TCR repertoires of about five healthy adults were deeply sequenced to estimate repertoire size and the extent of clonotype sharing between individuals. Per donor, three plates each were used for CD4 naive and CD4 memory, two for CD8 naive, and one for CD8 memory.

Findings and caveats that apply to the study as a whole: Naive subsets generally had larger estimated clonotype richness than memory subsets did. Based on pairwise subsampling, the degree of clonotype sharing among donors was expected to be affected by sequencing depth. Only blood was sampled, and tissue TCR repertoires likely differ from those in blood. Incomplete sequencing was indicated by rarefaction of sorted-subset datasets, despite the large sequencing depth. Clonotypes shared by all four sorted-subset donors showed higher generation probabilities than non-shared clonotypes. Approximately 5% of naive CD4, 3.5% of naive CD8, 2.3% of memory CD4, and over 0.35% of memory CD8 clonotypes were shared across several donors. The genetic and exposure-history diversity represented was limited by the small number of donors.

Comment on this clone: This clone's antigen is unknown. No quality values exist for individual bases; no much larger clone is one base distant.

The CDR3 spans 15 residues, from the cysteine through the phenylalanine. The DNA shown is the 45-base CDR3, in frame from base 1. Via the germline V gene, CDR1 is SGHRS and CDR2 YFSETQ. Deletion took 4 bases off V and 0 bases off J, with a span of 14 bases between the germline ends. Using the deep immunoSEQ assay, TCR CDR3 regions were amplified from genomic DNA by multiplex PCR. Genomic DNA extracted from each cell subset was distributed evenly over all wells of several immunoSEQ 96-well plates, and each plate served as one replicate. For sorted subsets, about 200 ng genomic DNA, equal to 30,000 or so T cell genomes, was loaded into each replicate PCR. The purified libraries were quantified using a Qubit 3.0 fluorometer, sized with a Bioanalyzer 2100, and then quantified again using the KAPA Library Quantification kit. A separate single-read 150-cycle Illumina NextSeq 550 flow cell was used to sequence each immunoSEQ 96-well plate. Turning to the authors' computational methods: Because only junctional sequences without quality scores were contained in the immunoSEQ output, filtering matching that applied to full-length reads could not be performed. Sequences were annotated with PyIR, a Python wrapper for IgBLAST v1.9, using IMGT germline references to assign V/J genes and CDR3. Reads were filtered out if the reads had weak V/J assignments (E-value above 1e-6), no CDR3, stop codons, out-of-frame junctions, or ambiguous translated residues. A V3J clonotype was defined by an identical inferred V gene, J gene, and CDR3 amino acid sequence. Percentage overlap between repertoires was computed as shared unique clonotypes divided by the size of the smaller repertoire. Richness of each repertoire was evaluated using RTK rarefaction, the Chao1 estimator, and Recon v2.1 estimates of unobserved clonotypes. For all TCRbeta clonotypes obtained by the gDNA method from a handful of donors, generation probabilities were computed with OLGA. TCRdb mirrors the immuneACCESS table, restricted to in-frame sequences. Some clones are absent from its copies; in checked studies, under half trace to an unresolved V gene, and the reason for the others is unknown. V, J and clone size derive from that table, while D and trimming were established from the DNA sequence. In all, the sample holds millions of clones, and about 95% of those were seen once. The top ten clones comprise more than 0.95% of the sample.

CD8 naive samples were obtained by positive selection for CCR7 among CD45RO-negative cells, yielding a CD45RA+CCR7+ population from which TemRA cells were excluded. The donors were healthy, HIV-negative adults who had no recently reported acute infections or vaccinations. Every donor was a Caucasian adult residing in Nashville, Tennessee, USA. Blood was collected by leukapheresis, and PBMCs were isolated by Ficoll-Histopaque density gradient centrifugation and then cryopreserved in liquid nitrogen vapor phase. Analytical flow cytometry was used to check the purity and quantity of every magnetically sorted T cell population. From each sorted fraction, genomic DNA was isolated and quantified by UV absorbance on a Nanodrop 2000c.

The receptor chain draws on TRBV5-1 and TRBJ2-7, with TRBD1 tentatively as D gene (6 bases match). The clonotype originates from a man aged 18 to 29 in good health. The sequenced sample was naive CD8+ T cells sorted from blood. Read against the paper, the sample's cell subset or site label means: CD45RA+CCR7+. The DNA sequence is TGCGCCAGCAGCATCCAGGGGTCGAGCTCCTACGAGCAGTACTTC. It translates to CASSIQGSSSYEQYF.